The 14 T cell receptor beta chains below were found in one sample sequenced in a study of T-cell memory formation after mild COVID-19. Via MiXCR, TCRdb re-called the 5' RACE reads, giving one row per CDR3 protein. The sample consists of 120,000 or so distinct CDR3 sequences, 15% to 20% of them appearing once. The sample consisted of PBMCs or a T cell subset sorted from them (not recorded which). These receptors all stem from a man between 18 and 29 years old who had mild COVID-19 (a few samples of this study predate the infection). Cell type and time point are not known.

The chain uses TRBV7-6 and TRBJ2-3; no definite D call. Trimming shortened V by 2 bases and J by 6 bases, and 12 bases separated the two germline ends. This CDR3 is built from 14 residues. Germline V gene data show CDR1 as SGHVS and CDR2 as FNYEAQ. DNA of the CDR3: TGTGCCAGCAGCTTACGGTCGAATCGGGATACGCAGTATTTT. Protein: CASSLRSNRDTQYF. Filled out from reference TRBV7-6 and TRBJ2-3, the complete variable domain reads GAGVSQSPRYKVTKRGQDVALRCDPISGHVSLYWYRQALGQGPEFLTYFNYEAQQDKSGLPNDRFSAERPEGSISTLTIQRTEQRDSAMYRCASSLRSNRDTQYFGPGTRLTVL.

This clonotype was recorded a few times. This chain uses TRBV7-6 with TRBJ2-3; possible D gene TRBD2, 5 bases. V was pared by 4 bases and J by 6 bases, with 11 bases between. The CDR3 sequence is 13 residues long. CDR1 SGHVS and CDR2 FNYEAQ come from the germline V gene. The CDR3 bases are TGTGCCAGCAGCTCTTCGGGGTGGGATACGCAGTATTTT. Translation gives CASSSSGWDTQYF.

In this sample, this clonotype turned up a few times. The chain carries TRBV5-1 and TRBJ2-1; TRBD1 matches 7 bases. The CDR3 totals 14 residues. V lost 3 bases and J lost 7; bases outside the gene matches: 7. Germline values: CDR1 SGHRS, CDR2 YFSETQ. The CDR3 region has the DNA TGCGCCAGCAGCTCCACCCGCAGGGGGAATGAGCAGTTCTTC. Protein: CASSSTRRGNEQFF.

This chain uses TRBV10-3 with TRBJ2-3; maybe TRBD2 (7 bases). V lost 8 bases and J 4 bases, leaving 10 bases between the germline ends. Germline V CDR1 and CDR2: ENHRY, SYGVKD. The CDR3 is made up of 12 amino acids. Written as DNA, the CDR3 is TGTGCCATCGGGGGGGCCTCAGATACGCAGTATTTT. Residues: CAIGGASDTQYF.

This clonotype turned up a few times. The chain joins TRBV7-2 to TRBJ2-6; D remains unclear. The V end was cut by 5 bases, the J end by 3 bases, with 5 bases between. CDR3 length: 13 residues. Germline assignment: CDR1 SGHTA and CDR2 FQGNSA. CDR3 loop: CASSLVGANVLTF. In DNA form, the CDR3 reads TGTGCCAGCAGCCTAGTTGGGGCCAACGTCCTGACTTTC. The entire variable domain, with the rest obtained from reference TRBV7-2 and TRBJ2-6, is as follows: GAGVSQSPSNKVTEKGKDVELRCDPISGHTALYWYRQSLGQGLEFLIYFQGNSAPDKSGLPSDRFSAERTGGSVSTLTIQRTQQEDSAVYLCASSLVGANVLTFGAGSRLTVL.

This clonotype has more than one count but fewer than ten. V usage is TRBV10-3 and J usage is TRBJ2-7; 7 nucleotides match TRBD1. Germline lookup yields CDR1 ENHRY and CDR2 SYGVKD. The CDR3 is 15 amino acids. Losses at the gene ends were 2 bases for V and 13 bases for J; bases not matched to a gene: 17. CDR3 loop: CAISETGTDSKGCYF. CDR3 DNA: TGTGCCATCAGTGAGACCGGGACAGACTCAAAAGGGTGCTACTTC.

The chain uses TRBV23-1 and TRBJ2-3; no clear D. TRBV23-1 carries the ORF label, with uncertain function. This CDR3 has 11 residues. Between the trimmed V and J ends, which lost 9 bases and 0 bases, there was a span of 4 bases. The CDR3 is CARRSTDTQYF. In nucleotides, the CDR3 is TGCGCCAGACGTAGCACAGATACGCAGTATTTT.

V usage is TRBV4-3 and J usage is TRBJ2-2, with TRBD1 identical over 7 bases. The length of the CDR3 is 18 residues. V shed 0 bases and J 2 bases; nucleotides not matched to a gene: 9. CDR1 and CDR2 (germline): LGHNA, YSLEER. CDR3 coding DNA: TGCGCCAGCAGCCAAGAAAGGGGACAGTTCCTAAACACCGGGGAGCTGTTTTTT. Translated, it gives CASSQERGQFLNTGELFF.

This clonotype was seen a few times. The genes are TRBV29-1 and TRBJ2-5; D not certain. CDR1 and CDR2 from the germline V gene are SQVTM and ANQGSEA. This CDR3 has 15 residues. V gave up 2 bases and J gave up 4 bases, with 17 bases separating them. CDR3 nucleotides: TGCAGCGTTGAATCGCGGTGGGGTGGTAGAGAGACCCAGTACTTC. This translates into CSVESRWGGRETQYF.

Many counts were recorded for this clonotype. The chain uses TRBV7-9 and TRBJ2-3; tentatively, D is TRBD1 or TRBD2 (5 bases each). The germline V gene encodes CDR1 SEHNR and CDR2 FQNEAQ (reference sequence). The length of the CDR3 is 14 residues. V was cut by 5 bases and J by 8 bases, with 17 bases left in between. The DNA of the CDR3 is TGTGCCAGCAGCCCGGGACGAGAATCCGGTACGCAGTATTTT. This sequence encodes CASSPGRESGTQYF.

The rearrangement links TRBV12-3 or TRBV12-4 to TRBJ1-2; maybe TRBD1 (5 bases). Trimming shortened V by 1 base and J by 4 bases, and 10 bases separated the two germline ends. The CDR3 is 14 residues long. The chain's CDR3 is CASSLEGRGYGYTF. CDR3 in DNA: TGTGCCAGCAGTTTAGAGGGGCGAGGCTATGGCTACACCTTC.

The chain joins TRBV24-1 to TRBJ2-2; 10 bases fit TRBD1. Germline trimming cut 3 bases from V and 4 bases from J; bases unmatched to any gene: 7. The CDR3 runs to 17 residues. Germline V gene sequence: CDR1 KGHDR, CDR2 SFDVKD. The CDR3 loop reads CATSDQPGQGSTGELFF. In DNA form, the CDR3 reads TGTGCCACCAGTGATCAACCGGGACAGGGGAGCACCGGGGAGCTGTTTTTT.

This chain connects TRBV5-1 to TRBJ2-5; D is ambiguous. V lost 0 bases and J 3 bases, leaving 9 bases between the germline ends. Per germline, CDR1 SGHRS and CDR2 YFSETQ. The CDR3 is 14 amino acids. CDR3 sequence: CASSLGPEEETQYF. In DNA form, the CDR3 reads TGCGCCAGCAGCTTGGGTCCAGAAGAAGAGACCCAGTACTTC.

For the CDR3, the DNA is TGTGCCAGCAGCTCCGACCGCACAGATACGCAGTATTTT. Translating it yields CASSSDRTDTQYF. The J gene is TRBJ2-3, the V gene TRBV11-3; D gene unclear. The CDR3 is 13 amino acids. V lost 4 bases, J lost 1 base, and 6 bases lay in between. CDR1 and CDR2 (germline): SGHNT, YENEEA.